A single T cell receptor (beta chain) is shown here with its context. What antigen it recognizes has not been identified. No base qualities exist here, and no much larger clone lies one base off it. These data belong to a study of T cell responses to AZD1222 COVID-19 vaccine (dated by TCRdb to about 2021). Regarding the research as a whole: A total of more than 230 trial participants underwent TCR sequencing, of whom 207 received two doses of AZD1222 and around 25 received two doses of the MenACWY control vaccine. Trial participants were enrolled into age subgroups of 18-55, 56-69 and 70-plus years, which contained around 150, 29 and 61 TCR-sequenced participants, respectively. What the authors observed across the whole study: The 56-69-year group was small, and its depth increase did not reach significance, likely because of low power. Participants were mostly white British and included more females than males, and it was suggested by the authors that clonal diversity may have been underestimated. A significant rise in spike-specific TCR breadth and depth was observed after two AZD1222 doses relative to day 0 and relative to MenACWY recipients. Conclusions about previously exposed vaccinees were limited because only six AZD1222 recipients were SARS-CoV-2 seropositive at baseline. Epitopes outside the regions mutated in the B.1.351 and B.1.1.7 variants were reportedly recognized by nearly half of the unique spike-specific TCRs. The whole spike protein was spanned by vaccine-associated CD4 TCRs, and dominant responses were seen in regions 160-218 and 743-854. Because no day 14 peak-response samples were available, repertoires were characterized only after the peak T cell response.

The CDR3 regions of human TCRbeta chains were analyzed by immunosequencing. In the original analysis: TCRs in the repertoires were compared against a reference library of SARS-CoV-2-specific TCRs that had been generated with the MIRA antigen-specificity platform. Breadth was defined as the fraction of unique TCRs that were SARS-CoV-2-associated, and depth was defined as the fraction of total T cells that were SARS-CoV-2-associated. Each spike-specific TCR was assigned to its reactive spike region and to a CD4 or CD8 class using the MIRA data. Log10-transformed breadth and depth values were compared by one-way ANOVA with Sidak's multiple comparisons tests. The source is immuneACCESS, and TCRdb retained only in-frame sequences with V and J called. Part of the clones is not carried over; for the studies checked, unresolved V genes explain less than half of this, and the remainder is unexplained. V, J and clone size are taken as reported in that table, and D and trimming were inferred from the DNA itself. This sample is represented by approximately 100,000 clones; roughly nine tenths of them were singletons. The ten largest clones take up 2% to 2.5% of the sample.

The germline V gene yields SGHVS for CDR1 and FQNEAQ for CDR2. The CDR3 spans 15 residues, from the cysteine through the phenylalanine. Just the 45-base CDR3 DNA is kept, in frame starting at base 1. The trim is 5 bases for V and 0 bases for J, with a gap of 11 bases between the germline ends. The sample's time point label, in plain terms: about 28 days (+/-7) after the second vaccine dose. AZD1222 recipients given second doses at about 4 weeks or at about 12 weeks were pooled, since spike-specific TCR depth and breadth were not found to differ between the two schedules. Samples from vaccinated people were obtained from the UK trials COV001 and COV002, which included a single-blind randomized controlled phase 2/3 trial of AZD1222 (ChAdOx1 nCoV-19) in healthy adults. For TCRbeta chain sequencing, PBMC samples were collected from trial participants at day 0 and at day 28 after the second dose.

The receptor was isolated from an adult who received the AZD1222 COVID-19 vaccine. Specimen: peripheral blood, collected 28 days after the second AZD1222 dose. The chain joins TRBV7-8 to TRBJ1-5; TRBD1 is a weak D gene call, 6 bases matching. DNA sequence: TGTGCCAGCAGCGAGTACAGGGCTAGCAATCAGCCCCAGCATTTT. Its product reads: CASSEYRASNQPQHF.